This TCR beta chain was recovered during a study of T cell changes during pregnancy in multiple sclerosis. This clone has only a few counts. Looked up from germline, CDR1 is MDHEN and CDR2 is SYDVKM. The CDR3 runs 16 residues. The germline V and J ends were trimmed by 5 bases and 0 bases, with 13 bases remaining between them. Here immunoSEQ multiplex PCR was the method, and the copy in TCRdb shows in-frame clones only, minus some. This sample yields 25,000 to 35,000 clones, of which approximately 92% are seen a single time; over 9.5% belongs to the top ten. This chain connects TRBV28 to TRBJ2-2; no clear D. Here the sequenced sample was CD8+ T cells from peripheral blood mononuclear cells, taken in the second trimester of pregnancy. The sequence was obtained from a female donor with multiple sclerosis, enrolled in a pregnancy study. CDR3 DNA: TGTGCCAGCAGTCTGCCGGTCATCGCGAACACCGGGGAGCTGTTTTTT. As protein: CASSLPVIANTGELFF.